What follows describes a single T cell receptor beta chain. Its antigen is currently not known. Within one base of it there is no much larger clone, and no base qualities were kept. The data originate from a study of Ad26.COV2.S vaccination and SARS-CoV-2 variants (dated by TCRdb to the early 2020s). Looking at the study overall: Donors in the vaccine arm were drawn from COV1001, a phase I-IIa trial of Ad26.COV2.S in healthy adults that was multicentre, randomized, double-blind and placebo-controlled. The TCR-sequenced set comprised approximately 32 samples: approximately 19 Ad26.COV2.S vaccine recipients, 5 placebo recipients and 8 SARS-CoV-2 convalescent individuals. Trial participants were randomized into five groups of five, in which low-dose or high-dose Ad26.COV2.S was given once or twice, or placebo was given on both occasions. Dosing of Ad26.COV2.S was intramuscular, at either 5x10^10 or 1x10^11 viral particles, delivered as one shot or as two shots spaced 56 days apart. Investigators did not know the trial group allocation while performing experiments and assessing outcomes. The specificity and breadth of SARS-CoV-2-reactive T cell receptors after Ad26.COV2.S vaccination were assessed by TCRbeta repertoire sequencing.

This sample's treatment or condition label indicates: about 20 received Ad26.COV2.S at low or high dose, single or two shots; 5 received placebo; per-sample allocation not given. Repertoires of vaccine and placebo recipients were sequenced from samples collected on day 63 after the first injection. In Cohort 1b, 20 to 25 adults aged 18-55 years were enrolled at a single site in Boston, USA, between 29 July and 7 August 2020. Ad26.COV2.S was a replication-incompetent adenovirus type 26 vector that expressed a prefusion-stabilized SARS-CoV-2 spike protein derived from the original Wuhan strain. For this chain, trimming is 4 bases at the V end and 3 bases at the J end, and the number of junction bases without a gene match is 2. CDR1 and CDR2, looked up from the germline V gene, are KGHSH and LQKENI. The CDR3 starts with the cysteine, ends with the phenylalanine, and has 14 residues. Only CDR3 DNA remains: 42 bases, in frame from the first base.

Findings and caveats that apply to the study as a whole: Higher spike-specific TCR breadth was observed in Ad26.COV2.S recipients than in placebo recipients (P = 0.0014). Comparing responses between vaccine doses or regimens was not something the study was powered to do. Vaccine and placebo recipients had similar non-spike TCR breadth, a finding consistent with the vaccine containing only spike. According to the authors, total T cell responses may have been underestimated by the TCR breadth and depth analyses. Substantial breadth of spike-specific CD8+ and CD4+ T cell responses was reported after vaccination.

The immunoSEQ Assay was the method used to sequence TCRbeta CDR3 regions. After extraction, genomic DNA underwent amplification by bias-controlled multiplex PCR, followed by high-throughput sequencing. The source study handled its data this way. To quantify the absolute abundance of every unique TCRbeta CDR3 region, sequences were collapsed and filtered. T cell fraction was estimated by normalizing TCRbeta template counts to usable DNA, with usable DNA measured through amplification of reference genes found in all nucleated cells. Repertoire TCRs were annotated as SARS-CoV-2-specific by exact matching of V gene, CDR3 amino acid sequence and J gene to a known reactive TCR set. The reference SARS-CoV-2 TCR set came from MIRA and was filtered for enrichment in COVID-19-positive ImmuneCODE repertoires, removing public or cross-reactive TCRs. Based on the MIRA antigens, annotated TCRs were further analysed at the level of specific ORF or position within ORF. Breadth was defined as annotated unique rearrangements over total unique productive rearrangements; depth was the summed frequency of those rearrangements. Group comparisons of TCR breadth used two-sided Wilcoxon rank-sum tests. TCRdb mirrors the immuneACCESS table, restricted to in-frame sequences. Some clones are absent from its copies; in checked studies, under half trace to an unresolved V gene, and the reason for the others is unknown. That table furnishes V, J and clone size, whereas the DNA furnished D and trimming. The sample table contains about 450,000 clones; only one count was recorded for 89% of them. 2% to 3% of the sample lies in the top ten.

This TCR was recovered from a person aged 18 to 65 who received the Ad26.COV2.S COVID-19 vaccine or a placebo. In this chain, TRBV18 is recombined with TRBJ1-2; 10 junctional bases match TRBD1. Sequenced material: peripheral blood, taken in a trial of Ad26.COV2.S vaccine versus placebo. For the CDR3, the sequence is CASSLGTGDYGYTF. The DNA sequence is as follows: TGTGCCAGCTCACTTGGGACAGGGGACTATGGCTACACCTTC.